Listed here are 11 T cell receptor beta chains from one sample, sequenced in a study of T cells in Graves' hyperthyroidism and ophthalmopathy. Amplified TCR beta CDR3 regions derived from RNA transcripts. A set of HTBI primers served as the primers for a first-round RT-PCR of the TCR CDR3. TCRdb reprocessed the multiplex PCR reads with MiXCR, giving one entry per CDR3 protein. The sample yields a few hundred thousand distinct CDR3 sequences, approximately 25% seen once. The sequenced sample was blood. Receptors were obtained from a man in his forties or fifties with Graves' hyperthyroidism.

The chain carries TRBV7-8 and TRBJ1-1; unclear D gene. Trimming stripped 0 bases from V and 0 bases from J, with 11 bases between. The CDR3 is made up of 16 amino acids. CDR1 is SGHVS, CDR2 FQNEAQ, per germline. Here the CDR3 DNA reads TGTGCCAGCAGCTTAGCGCGTCAAACCTTGAACACTGAAGCTTTCTTT. Residues: CASSLARQTLNTEAFF.

This clonotype was observed a few times. The genes are TRBV7-3 and TRBJ2-2; no clear D. CDR1 and CDR2 (germline): SGHTA, FQGTGA. Trimming stripped 2 bases from V and 4 bases from J, with 14 bases between. The CDR3 extends over 16 amino acids. CDR3 nucleotide sequence: TGTGCCAGCAGCTTACAGGCCCCTAGATTCACCGGGGAGCTGTTTTTT. It codes for CASSLQAPRFTGELFF.

The chain carries TRBV19 and TRBJ2-1; 10 bases map to TRBD2. This CDR3 is built from 17 residues. Germline CDR1 is LNHDA and CDR2 is SQIVND (reference sequence). V dropped 3 bases and J dropped 3; count of bases not matched to a gene: 8. Written as DNA, the CDR3 is TGTGCCAGTAGTATCACTCGGACTAGCGGTGTCTACAATGAGCAGTTCTTC. Translating gives CASSITRTSGVYNEQFF.

V usage is TRBV19 and J usage is TRBJ1-5; TRBD1 aligns across 8 bases. Germline V gene sequence: CDR1 LNHDA, CDR2 SQIVND (reference sequence). With 8 bases clipped from V and 8 bases from J, the junction kept 11 bases outside the gene matches. The CDR3 runs 14 residues. CDR3 nucleotide sequence: TGTGCCAGTTCCGACTACAGGGGGGTAGAGCCCCAGCATTTT. Protein: CASSDYRGVEPQHF.

About this clonotype itself: A much more abundant neighbour one base away suggests this may be a read error. The chain joins TRBV3-1 to TRBJ2-7; 10 nucleotides line up with TRBD2. The CDR3 extends over 16 amino acids. Trimming removed 1 base from V and 1 base from J; junction bases left unmatched: 4. The germline V gene encodes CDR1 LGHDT and CDR2 YNNKEL (reference sequence). This CDR3 is CASSQGVSGRSYEQYF. CDR3 DNA: TGTGCCAGCAGCCAAGGGGTTAGCGGGAGGTCCTACGAGCAGTACTTC.

This clonotype occurred a few times. V usage is TRBV20-1 and J usage is TRBJ2-3, with 7 bases matching TRBD2. The germline V gene encodes CDR1 DFQATT and CDR2 SNEGSKA (reference sequence). Trimming at V came to 3 bases and at J to 5 bases, leaving 2 bases not matched to a gene. This CDR3 comprises 12 residues. This CDR3 reads CSASTGGDTQYF. CDR3 DNA sequence: TGCAGTGCTAGCACGGGAGGAGATACGCAGTATTTT.

The CDR3, as DNA: TGCGCCAGCAGCTTGACGGAAGGGGGCAGGAATTCACCCCTCCACTTT. It yields the protein CASSLTEGGRNSPLHF. The genes are TRBV5-1 and TRBJ1-6; 7 bases align to TRBD1. Germline V gene data show CDR1 as SGHRS and CDR2 as YFSETQ. The length of the CDR3 is 16 residues. Unmatched junction bases numbered 8, after V lost 1 base and J lost 7 bases.

This clonotype was seen more than once but under ten times. V usage is TRBV6-1 and J usage is TRBJ2-7, with 8 bases matching TRBD1. Germline loops: CDR1 MNHNS, CDR2 SASEGT. CDR3 length: 14 residues. V dropped 5 bases and J dropped 2; count of bases not matched to a gene: 5. CDR3 residues: CASSPGQDPYEQYF. The CDR3 DNA sequence: TGTGCCAGCAGTCCGGGACAGGACCCCTACGAGCAGTACTTC.

The V and J genes are TRBV6-1 and TRBJ1-2, with 7 nucleotides matching TRBD1. The germline gives CDR1 MNHNS, CDR2 SASEGT. The V segment lost 6 bases and the J segment 2 bases; nucleotides outside the gene matches: 6. The CDR3 totals 14 residues. The chain's CDR3 is CASRRDSLNYGYTF. The CDR3 bases are TGTGCCAGCAGACGGGACAGTTTAAACTATGGCTACACCTTC.

This rearrangement joins TRBV5-1 to TRBJ1-1; D not resolved. V was clipped by 6 bases and J by 6 bases, with 6 bases between them. CDR1 is SGHRS, CDR2 YFSETQ, per germline. There are 10 residues in the CDR3. CDR3 nucleotide sequence: TGCGCCAGCAAGAGGGCTGAAGCTTTCTTT. Translated: CASKRAEAFF.

The chain employs TRBV29-1 and TRBJ2-2; unclear D gene. The CDR3 runs 14 residues. In germline, CDR1 is SQVTM, CDR2 ANQGSEA. The ends were cut back, 5 bases at V and 1 base at J, with 11 bases in the middle. The CDR3 sequence: CSVLVGGNTGELFF. Written as DNA, the CDR3 is TGCAGCGTTCTCGTGGGCGGGAACACCGGGGAGCTGTTTTTT.